One and the same sample provided the 21 T cell receptor beta chains below, sequenced in a study of T cell changes during pregnancy in multiple sclerosis. Profiling relied on immunoSEQ multiplex PCR, and the TCRdb table lists in-frame clones only, not all of them. This repertoire shows about 67,000 clones, roughly 92% found once; its top ten account for under 1.5%. This sample comprised peripheral blood, obtained in the second trimester of pregnancy. All receptors come from a female donor with multiple sclerosis, enrolled in a pregnancy study.

This clone was seen only a few times. The gene calls are TRBV6-4 and TRBJ2-1; 10 bases are shared with TRBD2. Germline V gene lookup returns CDR1 MRHNA and CDR2 SNTAGT. The CDR3 has 15 amino acids. V lost 2 bases, J lost 6 bases, and 4 bases stayed unmatched. This CDR3 reads CASSDGSGGGNEQFF. As DNA, the CDR3 is TGTGCCAGCAGTGACGGGAGCGGGGGGGGCAATGAGCAGTTCTTC.

The rearrangement uses TRBV7-2 and TRBJ2-1; 8 bases are shared with TRBD2. With V trimmed by 1 base and J by 2 bases, 7 bases remained unmatched. The CDR3 loop spans 17 amino acids. Germline CDR1 is SGHTA and CDR2 is FQGNSA. The CDR3 is CASSLEAGAPTYNEQFF. CDR3 sequence (DNA): TGTGCCAGCAGCTTAGAAGCGGGGGCCCCGACCTACAATGAGCAGTTCTTC.

V and J are TRBV6-5 and TRBJ1-1, with 9 bases fitting TRBD1. V lost 9 bases, J lost 1 base, and 6 bases stayed unmatched. The length of the CDR3 is 14 residues. From germline, CDR1 is MNHEY and CDR2 SVGAGI. As DNA, the CDR3 is TGTGCCAGTTCAAAACAGGGGGCGAACACTGAAGCTTTCTTT. As protein: CASSKQGANTEAFF.

This chain connects TRBV11-2 to TRBJ2-3, with 7 bases aligning to TRBD2. The CDR3 consists of 14 residues. J lost 4 bases, V lost 7 bases, and 8 bases had no gene match. CDR1 and CDR2 from the germline V gene are SGHAT and FQNNGV. Here the CDR3 DNA reads TGTGCCAGCAAAACCGCGGGGGAACCAGATACGCAGTATTTT. Translation: CASKTAGEPDTQYF.

This chain connects TRBV7-6 to TRBJ2-6; D not resolved. Germline V gives CDR1 SGHVS, CDR2 FNYEAQ. This CDR3 spans 16 amino acids. Trimming removed 0 bases at V and 2 bases at J, with 8 bases between. This CDR3 is CASSLASGAGANVLTF. CDR3 coding DNA: TGTGCCAGCAGCTTAGCATCCGGAGCTGGGGCCAACGTCCTGACTTTC. The full variable domain, completed using reference TRBV7-6 and TRBJ2-6, is GAGVSQSPRYKVTKRGQDVALRCDPISGHVSLYWYRQALGQGPEFLTYFNYEAQQDKSGLPNDRFSAERPEGSISTLTIQRTEQRDSAMYRCASSLASGAGANVLTFGAGSRLTVL.

The V and J genes are TRBV7-9 and TRBJ2-3; 11 nucleotides align to TRBD2. V lost 3 bases and J lost 7; bases outside the gene matches: 12. From germline, CDR1 is SEHNR and CDR2 FQNEAQ (reference sequence). CDR3 length: 17 amino acids. CDR3 protein: CASSLGIAGGKANTQYF. The DNA of the CDR3 is TGTGCCAGCAGCTTGGGGATAGCGGGGGGGAAGGCGAATACGCAGTATTTT. Complete variable domain (other parts from reference TRBV7-9 and TRBJ2-3): DTGVSQNPRHKITKRGQNVTFRCDPISEHNRLYWYRQTLGQGPEFLTYFQNEAQLEKSRLLSDRFSAERPKGSFSTLEIQRTEQGDSAMYLCASSLGIAGGKANTQYFGPGTRLTVL.

This chain joins TRBV2 and TRBJ2-7; tentative D call: TRBD2 (5 bases). Germline assignment: CDR1 SNHLY and CDR2 FYNNEI. The CDR3 consists of 14 residues. Trimming removed 5 bases from V and 2 bases from J, with 13 bases in between. This chain's CDR3 is CASSRLTQPYEQYF. The CDR3 DNA reads as TGTGCCAGCAGTAGACTAACACAACCCTACGAGCAGTACTTC.

The V and J genes are TRBV5-6 and TRBJ1-2; D call uncertain. The CDR3 is 12 amino acids. From germline, CDR1 is SGHDT and CDR2 YYEEEE. V was cut by 4 bases and J by 6 bases, with 10 bases left in between. The CDR3: CASSRNRDGYTF. The DNA of the CDR3 is TGTGCCAGCAGCCGGAACAGAGATGGCTACACCTTC.

In DNA, the CDR3 is TGTGCCAGCAGTTTGACAGCACAATACAATGAGCAGTTCTTC. It yields the protein CASSLTAQYNEQFF. V gene TRBV28 combines with J gene TRBJ2-1, with TRBD1 as a possible D gene (5 bases). Germline V gives CDR1 MDHEN, CDR2 SYDVKM. The V end was cut by 3 bases, the J end by 4 bases, with 10 bases between. There are 14 residues in the CDR3.

The CDR3 bases are TGTGCCAGCAGCTTAGCGGGAGACGGGTACGAGCAGTACTTC. As protein: CASSLAGDGYEQYF. The genes are TRBV5-4 and TRBJ2-7, with TRBD2 identical over 8 bases. The CDR3 loop spans 14 amino acids. Germline CDR1 reads SGHNT; CDR2 reads YYREEE (reference sequence). The ends lost 2 bases at V and 4 bases at J; junction bases unmatched: 5.

The chain has TRBV7-9 and TRBJ2-7; 7 bases line up with TRBD1. This CDR3 has 15 amino acids. CDR1 and CDR2 (germline): SEHNR, FQNEAQ (reference sequence). The J segment lost 1 base and the V segment lost 5 bases, leaving 8 bases of the junction unmatched. DNA for the CDR3: TGTGCCAGCAGCGCCACATACAGGGGATCCTACGAGCAGTACTTC. Translation gives CASSATYRGSYEQYF.

The chain links TRBV4-3 to TRBJ2-3; TRBD1 matches 9 bases. The CDR3 is 20 amino acids. Looked up from germline, CDR1 is LGHNA and CDR2 is YSLEER. V trimming: 1 base; J trimming: 0 bases; junction bases outside the gene matches: 14. The CDR3: CASSQGKGQGVGSSTDTQYF. The CDR3 DNA reads as TGCGCCAGCAGCCAAGGGAAGGGACAGGGCGTGGGATCTAGCACAGATACGCAGTATTTT.

The genes are TRBV6-5 and TRBJ1-2, with TRBD1 matching over 9 bases. Germline V gene sequence: CDR1 MNHEY, CDR2 SVGAGI. This CDR3 comprises 14 residues. J was trimmed by 4 bases and V by 6 bases; bases with no gene match: 6. This chain's CDR3 is CASRLGQGAYGYTF. CDR3 coding DNA: TGTGCCAGCAGACTGGGACAGGGCGCCTATGGCTACACCTTC.

This clone was seen repeatedly, ten times or more. This chain connects TRBV29-1 to TRBJ1-1; 9 bases are shared with TRBD1. After removal of 6 bases from V and 4 bases from J, the junction contained 6 bases not matched to a gene. Germline CDR1 reads SQVTM; CDR2 reads ANQGSEA. This CDR3 is 13 amino acids long. CDR3 residues: CSVETGGGTEAFF. The CDR3 DNA reads as TGCAGCGTGGAGACAGGGGGAGGCACTGAAGCTTTCTTT.

V is TRBV6-5 and J is TRBJ1-2; no firm D call. Germline assignment: CDR1 MNHEY and CDR2 SVGAGI. The CDR3 length is 11 residues. Trimming stripped 6 bases from V and 7 bases from J, with 9 bases between. DNA of the CDR3: TGTGCCAGCAGACTATACGGTGGCTACACCTTC. The encoded protein is CASRLYGGYTF.

This clone was picked up one time. V usage is TRBV5-6 and J usage is TRBJ2-5, with 8 bases aligning to TRBD2. The J call may be in error: the DNA end matches TRBJ2-7 better. This CDR3 contains 18 residues. Germline-derived CDR1 and CDR2 are SGHDT and YYEEEE. The DNA for the CDR3 is TGTGCCAGCAGCCAGATAGCGGGGCCAAGGGCTTTGTTGTACGAGCAGTACTTC. It is translated as CASSQIAGPRALLYEQYF.

The V gene is TRBV23-1, the J gene TRBJ1-5, with TRBD1 as a possible D gene (6 bases). TRBV23-1 has ORF status, its function being uncertain. Trimming removed 3 bases from V and 1 base from J, with 25 bases in between. This CDR3 contains 20 residues. As DNA, the CDR3 is TGCGCCAGCAGTCACCTACGGCTTAGGGACACCAAGGGGAGCAATCAGCCCCAGCATTTT. It specifies CASSHLRLRDTKGSNQPQHF.

This chain joins TRBV10-2 and TRBJ2-1; 7 bases align to TRBD2. Germline CDR1 is WSHSY and CDR2 is SAAADI. This CDR3 is 17 amino acids long. With V trimmed by 8 bases and J by 9 bases, 22 bases remained unmatched. Written as DNA, the CDR3 is TGCGCCAGCCGGGACTTCGCGAATTGGGCGGGAGTGGGTGAGCAGTTCTTC. It codes for CASRDFANWAGVGEQFF.

V is TRBV14 and J is TRBJ2-3; 8 bases line up with TRBD2. J lost 4 bases, V lost 1 base, and 1 base had no gene match. The CDR3 loop spans 14 amino acids. CDR1 and CDR2 from the germline V gene are SGHDN and FVKESK. As DNA, the CDR3 is TGTGCCAGCAGCCAAGCGGGGGGGGCAGATACGCAGTATTTT. It specifies CASSQAGGADTQYF.

The chain has TRBV19 and TRBJ2-5; tentative D call: TRBD1 (6 bases). Germline V CDR1 and CDR2: LNHDA, SQIVND (reference sequence). The CDR3 is made up of 14 amino acids. V was pared by 9 bases and J by 2 bases, with 16 bases between. The CDR3 DNA reads TGTGCCAGCAGACAGGTTGGGGATCAAGAGACCCAGTACTTC. Encoded protein: CASRQVGDQETQYF. Filled out from reference TRBV19 and TRBJ2-5, the complete variable domain reads DGGITQSPKYLFRKEGQNVTLSCEQNLNHDAMYWYRQDPGQGLRLIYYSQIVNDFQKGDIAEGYSVSREKKESFPLTVTSAQKNPTAFYLCASRQVGDQETQYFGPGTRLLVL.

The V and J genes are TRBV7-9 and TRBJ2-3; 8 nucleotides line up with TRBD2. The CDR3 extends over 15 amino acids. Germline loops: CDR1 SEHNR, CDR2 FQNEAQ (reference sequence). V dropped 4 bases and J dropped 3; count of bases not matched to a gene: 6. This CDR3 is CASSSDSGSTDTQYF. DNA for the CDR3: TGTGCCAGCAGCTCAGACAGCGGGAGTACAGATACGCAGTATTTT.